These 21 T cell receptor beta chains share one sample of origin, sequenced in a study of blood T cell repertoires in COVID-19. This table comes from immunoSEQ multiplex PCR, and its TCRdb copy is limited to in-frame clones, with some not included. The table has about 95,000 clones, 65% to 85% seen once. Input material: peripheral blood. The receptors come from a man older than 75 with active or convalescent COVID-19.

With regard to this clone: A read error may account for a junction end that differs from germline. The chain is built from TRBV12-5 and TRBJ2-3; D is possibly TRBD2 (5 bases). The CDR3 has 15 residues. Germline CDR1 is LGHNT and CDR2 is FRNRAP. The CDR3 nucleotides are TGCGCAACTGTCAGTCCGCGGGCCCGGAGAGATACGCAGTATTTT. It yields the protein CATVSPRARRDTQYF.

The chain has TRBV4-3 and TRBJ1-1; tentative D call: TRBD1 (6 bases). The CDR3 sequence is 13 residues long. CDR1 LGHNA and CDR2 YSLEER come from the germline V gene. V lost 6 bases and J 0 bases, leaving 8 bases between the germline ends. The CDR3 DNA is TGCGCCAGCAGTACAGGGATGAACACTGAAGCTTTCTTT. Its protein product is CASSTGMNTEAFF.

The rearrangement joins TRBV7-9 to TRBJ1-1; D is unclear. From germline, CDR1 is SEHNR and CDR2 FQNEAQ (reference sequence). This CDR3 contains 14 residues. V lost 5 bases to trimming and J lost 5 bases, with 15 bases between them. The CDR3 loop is CASSPPSRVTEAFF. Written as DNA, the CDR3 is TGTGCCAGCAGCCCCCCCTCACGGGTTACTGAAGCTTTCTTT.

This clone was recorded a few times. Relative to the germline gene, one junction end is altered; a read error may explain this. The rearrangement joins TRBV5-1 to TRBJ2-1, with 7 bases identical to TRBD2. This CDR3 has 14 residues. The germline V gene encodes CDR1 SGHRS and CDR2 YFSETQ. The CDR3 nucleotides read TGCGCCAGCAGTTTGGGCGGGGGAAAGAATGAGCAGTTCTTC. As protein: CASSLGGGKNEQFF.

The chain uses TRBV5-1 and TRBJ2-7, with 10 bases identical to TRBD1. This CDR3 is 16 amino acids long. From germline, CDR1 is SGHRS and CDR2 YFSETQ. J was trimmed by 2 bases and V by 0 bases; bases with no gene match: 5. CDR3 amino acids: CASSLAPGTGAYEQYF. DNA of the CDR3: TGCGCCAGCAGCTTGGCCCCCGGGACAGGGGCCTACGAGCAGTACTTC.

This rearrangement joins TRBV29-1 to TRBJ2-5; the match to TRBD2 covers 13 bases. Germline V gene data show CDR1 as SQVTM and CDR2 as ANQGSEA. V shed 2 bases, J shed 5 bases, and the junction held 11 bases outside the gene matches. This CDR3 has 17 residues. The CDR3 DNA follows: TGCAGCGTTGAAAGGCGACTAGCGGGGGGCCCCGGGGAGACCCAGTACTTC. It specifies CSVERRLAGGPGETQYF.

In DNA, the CDR3 is TGTGTCTCCGCCGGCAGGGGGTATGGGGCCAACGTCCTGACTTTC. This sequence encodes CVSAGRGYGANVLTF. V usage is TRBV7-9 and J usage is TRBJ2-6; 7 bases match TRBD1. Germline assignment: CDR1 SEHNR and CDR2 FQNEAQ (reference sequence). The CDR3 spans 15 residues.

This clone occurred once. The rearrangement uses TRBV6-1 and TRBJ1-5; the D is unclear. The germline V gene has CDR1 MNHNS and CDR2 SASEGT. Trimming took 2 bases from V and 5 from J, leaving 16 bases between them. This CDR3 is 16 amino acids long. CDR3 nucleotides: TGTGCCAGCAGTGAATTGCGCGCCGCTGAGGATCAGCCCCAGCATTTT. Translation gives CASSELRAAEDQPQHF.

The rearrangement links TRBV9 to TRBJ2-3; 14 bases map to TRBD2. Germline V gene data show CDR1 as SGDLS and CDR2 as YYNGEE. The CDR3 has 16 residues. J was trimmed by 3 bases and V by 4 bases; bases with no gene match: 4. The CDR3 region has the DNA TGTGCCAGCAGCAGGGGACTAGCGGGGGATACAGATACGCAGTATTTT. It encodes CASSRGLAGDTDTQYF.

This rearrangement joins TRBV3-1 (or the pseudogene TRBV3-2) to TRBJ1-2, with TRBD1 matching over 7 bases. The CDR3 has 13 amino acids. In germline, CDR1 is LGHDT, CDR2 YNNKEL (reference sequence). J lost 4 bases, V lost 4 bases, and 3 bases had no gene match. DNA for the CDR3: TGTGCCAGCAGCCGACAGGGAATCTATGGCTACACCTTC. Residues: CASSRQGIYGYTF.

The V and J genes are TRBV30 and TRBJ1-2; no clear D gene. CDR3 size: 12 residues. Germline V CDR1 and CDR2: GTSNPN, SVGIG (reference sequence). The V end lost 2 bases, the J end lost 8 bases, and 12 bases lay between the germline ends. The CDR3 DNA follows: TGTGCCTGGAGTCTGGGAGGTGGAGGCTACACCTTC. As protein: CAWSLGGGGYTF.

This CDR3 reads CATSRDRAQNTEAFF. In nucleotides, the CDR3 is TGTGCCACCAGCAGAGACAGGGCCCAGAACACTGAAGCTTTCTTT. J is TRBJ1-1 and V is TRBV15; weak D call: TRBD1 (5 bases). CDR1 and CDR2 from the germline V gene are LNHNV and YYDKDF (reference sequence). CDR3 size: 15 residues. V gave up 0 bases and J gave up 1 base, with 9 bases separating them.

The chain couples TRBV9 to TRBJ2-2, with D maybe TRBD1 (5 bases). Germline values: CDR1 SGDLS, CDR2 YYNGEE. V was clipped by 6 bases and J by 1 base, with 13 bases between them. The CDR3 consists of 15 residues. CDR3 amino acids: CASTQGAGNTGELFF. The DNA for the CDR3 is TGTGCCAGCACCCAAGGGGCAGGGAACACCGGGGAGCTGTTTTTT.

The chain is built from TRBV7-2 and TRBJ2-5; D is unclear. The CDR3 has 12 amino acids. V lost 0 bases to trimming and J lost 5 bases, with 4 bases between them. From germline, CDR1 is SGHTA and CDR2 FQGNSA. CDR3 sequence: CASSLARETQYF. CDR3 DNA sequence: TGTGCCAGCAGCTTAGCTCGTGAGACCCAGTACTTC.

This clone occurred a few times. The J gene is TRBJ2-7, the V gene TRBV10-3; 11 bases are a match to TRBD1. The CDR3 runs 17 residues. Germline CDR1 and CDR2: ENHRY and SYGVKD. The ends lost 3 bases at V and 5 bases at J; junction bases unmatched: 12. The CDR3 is CAISEGRWTGGGDEQYF. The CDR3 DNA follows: TGTGCCATCAGTGAAGGGCGTTGGACAGGGGGCGGAGACGAGCAGTACTTC.

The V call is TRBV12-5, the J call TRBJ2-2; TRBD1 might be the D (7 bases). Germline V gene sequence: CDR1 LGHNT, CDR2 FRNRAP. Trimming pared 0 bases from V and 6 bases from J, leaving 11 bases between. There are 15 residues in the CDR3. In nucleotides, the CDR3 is TGTGCTAGTGGTTTGGTTCTCAGGGGGGCCGGGGAGCTGTTTTTT. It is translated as CASGLVLRGAGELFF.

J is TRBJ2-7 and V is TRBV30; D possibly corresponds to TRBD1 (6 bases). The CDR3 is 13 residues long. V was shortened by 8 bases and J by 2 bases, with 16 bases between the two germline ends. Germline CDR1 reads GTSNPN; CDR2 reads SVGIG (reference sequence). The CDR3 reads CAARRGQAYEQYF. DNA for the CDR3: TGTGCCGCCCGAAGGGGACAAGCCTACGAGCAGTACTTC.

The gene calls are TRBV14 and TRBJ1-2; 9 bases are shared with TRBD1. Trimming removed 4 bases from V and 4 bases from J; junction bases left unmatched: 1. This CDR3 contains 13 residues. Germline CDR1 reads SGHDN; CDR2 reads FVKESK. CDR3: CASSPTGGYGYTF. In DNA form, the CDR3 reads TGTGCCAGCAGCCCGACAGGGGGCTATGGCTACACCTTC.

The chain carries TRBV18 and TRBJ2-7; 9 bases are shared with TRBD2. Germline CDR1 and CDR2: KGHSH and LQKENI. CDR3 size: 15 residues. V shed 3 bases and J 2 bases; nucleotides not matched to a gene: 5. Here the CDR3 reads CASSPGASGAYEQYF. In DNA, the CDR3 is TGTGCCAGCTCACCGGGCGCTAGCGGGGCCTACGAGCAGTACTTC.

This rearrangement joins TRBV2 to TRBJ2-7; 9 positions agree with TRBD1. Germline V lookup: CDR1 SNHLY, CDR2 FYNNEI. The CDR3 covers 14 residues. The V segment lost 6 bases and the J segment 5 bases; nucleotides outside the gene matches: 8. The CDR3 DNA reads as TGTGCCAGCAGAGCGGGACAGGGTAAGCACGAGCAGTACTTC. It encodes CASRAGQGKHEQYF. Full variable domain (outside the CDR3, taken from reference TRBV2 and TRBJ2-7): EPEVTQTPSHQVTQMGQEVILRCVPISNHLYFYWYRQILGQKVEFLVSFYNNEISEKSEIFDDQFSVERPDGSNFTLKIRSTKLEDSAMYFCASRAGQGKHEQYFGPGTRLTVT.

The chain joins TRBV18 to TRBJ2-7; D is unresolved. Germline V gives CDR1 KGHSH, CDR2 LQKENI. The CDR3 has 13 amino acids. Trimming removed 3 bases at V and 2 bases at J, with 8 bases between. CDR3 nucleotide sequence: TGTGCCAGCTCACCCACCCAGACCTACGAGCAGTACTTC. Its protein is CASSPTQTYEQYF.